The rows below give T cell receptor beta chains drawn from one sample of a study of cytomegalovirus exposure and HLA in healthy donors. The data were produced by immunoSEQ multiplex PCR, yet TCRdb's version contains in-frame clones alone and is incomplete. The table lists 160,000 or so clones, 82% of them singletons, with around 7% in the top ten. The specimen was PBMCs. The receptor source for this set is a woman aged 50 to 65 in good health and CMV-seropositive. Each CDR3 is given with its conserved first and last residue. The D gene is left open where the match is weak. Clone size, where shown, is once, few, many, or a class for clones that have expanded.

d_call j_call v_call clone_size cdr3_nt cdr3_aa
- TRBJ1-2 TRBV6-5 - TGTGCCAGCACTCCAGGACCAGGGTATGGCTACACCTTC CASTPGPGYGYTF
- TRBJ2-1 TRBV20-1 - TGCAGTGCTATCGCCGCAAGAGGGCAGTTCTTC CSAIAARGQFF
TRBD2 TRBJ2-4 TRBV5-4 - TGTGCCAGCAGCCTCTTTGCGGGACTAGCGGGGGATTTAGCCAAAAACATTCAGTACTTC CASSLFAGLAGDLAKNIQYF
TRBD2 TRBJ2-1 TRBV7-2 - TGTGCCAGCAGCTTAGAGGGAGGGAATGAGCAGTTCTTC CASSLEGGNEQFF
- TRBJ1-2 TRBV7-8 - TGTGCCAGCAGCTGGACACCTCCCAGCTATGGCTACACCTTC CASSWTPPSYGYTF
- TRBJ2-1 TRBV10-3 - TGTGCCATCAGTGAGTCGGTGGCTAGGATGAATGAGCAGTTCTTC CAISESVARMNEQFF
- TRBJ2-1 TRBV19 - TGTGCCAGTAGTATTGAGGACTCACTTCACAATGAGCAGTTCTTC CASSIEDSLHNEQFF
- TRBJ2-7 TRBV5-6 - TGTGCCAGCAGCTTGGTCTCCTCCTACGAGCAGTACTTC CASSLVSSYEQYF
TRBD2 TRBJ2-7 TRBV10-3 - TGTGCCATCAGTACTAGCGGGGGGGCCAACGAGCAGTACTTC CAISTSGGANEQYF
- TRBJ1-5 TRBV9 - TGTGCCAGCAGCGTAGGGAGGGGCAATCAGCCCCAGCATTTT CASSVGRGNQPQHF
- TRBJ1-3 TRBV9 - TGTGCCAGCAGCGTAACGGGAAGCTCTGGAAACACCATATATTTT CASSVTGSSGNTIYF
- TRBJ2-6 TRBV13 - TGTGCCAGCAGCCTAACGGTCTCTGGGGCCAACGTCCTGACTTTC CASSLTVSGANVLTF
- TRBJ1-2 TRBV11-2 - TGTGCCAGCAGCTTTCAAATAGCTAACTATGGCTACACCTTC CASSFQIANYGYTF
TRBD2 TRBJ2-3 TRBV15 - TGTGCCACCAGCAGAGATCTCGGCGGGGGGGGCACAGATACGCAGTATTTT CATSRDLGGGGTDTQYF
- TRBJ2-5 TRBV6-5 once TGTGCCAGCGGGGAGGGGGGTCAGACCCAGTACTTC CASGEGGQTQYF
- TRBJ1-1 TRBV2 - TGTGCCAGCAGTGAAAGAGTGAACACTGAAGCTTTCTTT CASSERVNTEAFF
- TRBJ2-2 TRBV6-1 few TGTGCCAGCAGCCGGACAACCGGGGAGCTGTTTTTT CASSRTTGELFF
TRBD2 TRBJ2-3 TRBV4-3 - TGCGCCAGCAGCCAAGATAGTACGGCTAGCGGAAAATGGGGGACAGATACGCAGTATTTT CASSQDSTASGKWGTDTQYF
- TRBJ2-6 TRBV27 once TGTGCCAGCAGTTTTCGGGGTGCTGGGGCCAACGTCCTGACTTTC CASSFRGAGANVLTF
TRBD2 TRBJ2-1 TRBV7-9 - TGTGCCAGCAGCTTAGCGAGCGGGGGTTACAATGAGCAGTTCTTC CASSLASGGYNEQFF
- TRBJ2-7 TRBV21-1 - TGTGCCAGCAGCAAAGTAAGAGAACTAGCGGGGGGCTCCTACGAGCAGTACTTC CASSKVRELAGGSYEQYF
- TRBJ2-6 TRBV30 - TGTGCCTGGAGTTCAGGCTCTGGGGCCAACGTCCTGACTTTC CAWSSGSGANVLTF
TRBD2 TRBJ2-3 TRBV7-2 - TGTGCCAGCAGCTTAGTTAGCGGGGGGGCTGGAGATACGCAGTATTTT CASSLVSGGAGDTQYF
- TRBJ2-7 TRBV4-2 - TGTGCCAGCAGCCAAGATCTTCGGGACTCCACCCAGGGGGGCGAGCAGTACTTC CASSQDLRDSTQGGEQYF
- TRBJ2-5 TRBV5-1 - TGCGCCAGCAGCCCTGACCAGGGGCGCGGGGAGACCCAGTACTTC CASSPDQGRGETQYF
TRBD1 TRBJ2-7 TRBV13 - TGTGCCAGCAGCCAGGGGACAGACGAGCAGTACTTC CASSQGTDEQYF
- TRBJ1-2 TRBV7-9 - TGTGCCAGCAGCTTCGAAACAGGGAATGGCTACACCTTC CASSFETGNGYTF